This TCR beta chain originates from a study of blood T cell repertoires in COVID-19. Study summary: The United States, Italy and Spain were the sources of the acute and convalescent COVID-19 samples. PBMCs, B-cell-depleted T cells, or T cells were the source of the cDNA or gDNA that made up the material.

Authors' data handling: Using reference gene primer amplification, nucleated cell counts were estimated. The protocol was immunoSEQ multiplex PCR, while the TCRdb copy is restricted to in-frame clones and leaves out a portion. The V and J calls and the clone size are those of that table, but D and trimming were determined from the DNA. The table has 75,000 to 100,000 clones, around 79% seen once; the top ten hold approximately 9.2%. Germline CDR1 SGHRS, CDR2 YFSETQ. V lost 0 bases and J lost 3, with 9 bases in between. The CDR3 length is 14 residues. The receptor was isolated from a woman of 80 years or more with acute or convalescent COVID-19. This chain links TRBV5-1 with TRBJ1-2; no reliable D call. Sequencing input: peripheral blood. CDR3: CASSLGPVDYGYTF. In DNA, the CDR3 is TGCGCCAGCAGCTTGGGCCCAGTTGACTATGGCTACACCTTC.